The clone carrying this TCR beta chain was detected ten times or more. Its matching antigen is unknown. In the library, each TCR cDNA molecule bore its own unique molecular identifier. TCRdb ran MiXCR on the 5' RACE reads and lists one entry per CDR3 protein. The sample lists approximately 50,000 distinct CDR3 sequences, around 7.7% occurring once. Time point noted: blood at routine non-recurrence follow-up after resection. The authors sequenced whole RNA from tumor, nontumor lung or frozen PBMC without sorting. V lost 6 bases and J lost 1, with 10 bases in between. CDR1 and CDR2 (germline): LGHDT, YNNKEL (reference sequence). CDR3 length: 13 amino acids. This sample was included in a study of spatial heterogeneity in lung cancer. About the research overall: The donors, around 72 patients with untreated early-stage non-small cell lung cancer, provided the samples. Among detected sequences, beta-chain ones consistently exceeded alpha-chain ones in number. Study observations and caveats: Among blood samples, ubiquitous expanded tumor TCRs appeared more at resection than at follow-up.

Specimen: PBMCs, collected at follow-up. The V and J genes are TRBV3-1 and TRBJ2-7, with a weak D call TRBD2 (6 bases). The receptor comes from a female donor with early-stage non-small cell lung cancer. CDR3 coding DNA: TGTGCCAGCAGGGGGGGTGGTTCCTACGAGCAGTACTTC. Protein: CASRGGGSYEQYF.